These 17 T cell receptor beta chains were all obtained from the same sample, sequenced in a study of blood T cell repertoires in COVID-19. TCRdb's copy holds only in-frame clones and misses some; the assay was immunoSEQ multiplex PCR. This sample carries tens of thousands of clones, 85% to 90% of them seen once, and the ten largest clones take approximately 3%. Sequencing was done on a sample of peripheral blood. Receptors were obtained from a man aged 50 to 59 with active COVID-19.

The V call is TRBV18, the J call TRBJ1-1; 10 positions match TRBD1. CDR3 length: 15 residues. With V trimmed by 2 bases and J by 7 bases, 7 bases remained unmatched. From germline, CDR1 is KGHSH and CDR2 LQKENI. CDR3 sequence: CASSPSDRGPVEAFF. In DNA form, the CDR3 reads TGTGCCAGCTCACCAAGTGACAGGGGGCCTGTTGAAGCTTTCTTT.

V usage is TRBV6-5 and J usage is TRBJ1-6; D perhaps matches TRBD1 (6 bases). Trimming stripped 6 bases from V and 14 bases from J, with 20 bases between. CDR1 is MNHEY and CDR2 is SVGAGI in the germline V gene. CDR3 length: 14 amino acids. CDR3 coding DNA: TGTGCCAGCAGCGTCGGACAGAATTTTGGGGCCCTCCACTTT. It translates to CASSVGQNFGALHF.

The rearrangement joins TRBV29-1 to TRBJ2-5, with 7 bases that match TRBD1. V shed 3 bases, J shed 2 bases, and the junction held 6 bases outside the gene matches. Per germline, CDR1 SQVTM and CDR2 ANQGSEA. CDR3 size: 14 residues. The chain's CDR3 is CSVDPSTGQETQYF. In nucleotides, the CDR3 is TGCAGCGTTGACCCCTCGACAGGGCAAGAGACCCAGTACTTC.

V usage is TRBV29-1 and J usage is TRBJ2-1; no reliable D call. Deletions cut 6 bases from V and 5 bases from J, with 11 bases between. This CDR3 contains 12 residues. Germline V gene sequence: CDR1 SQVTM, CDR2 ANQGSEA. CDR3 residues: CSVGEADNEQFF. Written as DNA, the CDR3 is TGCAGCGTAGGTGAGGCGGACAATGAGCAGTTCTTC.

This clone has only one observation. J is TRBJ2-7 and V is TRBV7-2, with unresolved D. The CDR3 consists of 13 residues. The V end was cut by 5 bases, the J end by 7 bases, with 15 bases between. In germline, CDR1 is SGHTA, CDR2 FQGNSA. CDR3 amino acids: CASSPPLFVEQYF. CDR3 bases: TGTGCCAGCAGCCCCCCCCTCTTTGTGGAGCAGTACTTC.

The CDR3 here is CASSHRTSGGPYQETQYF. As DNA, the CDR3 is TGTGCCAGCAGTCATAGGACTAGCGGGGGCCCGTACCAAGAGACCCAGTACTTC. This chain uses TRBV3-1 (or the pseudogene TRBV3-2) with TRBJ2-5; 13 bases match TRBD2. The CDR3 spans 18 residues. J gave up 0 bases and V 6 bases, and 10 bases lay outside the gene matches. Germline CDR1 LGHDT, CDR2 YNNKEL (reference sequence).

V is TRBV18 and J is TRBJ2-3, with 8 bases identical to TRBD2. Germline V gives CDR1 KGHSH, CDR2 LQKENI. The CDR3 covers 16 residues. V gave up 7 bases and J gave up 0 bases; unmatched junction bases: 9. The CDR3 DNA follows: TGTGCCAGCTTCCCGGGACTAGAGGGAAGCACAGATACGCAGTATTTT. This gives the protein CASFPGLEGSTDTQYF.

The gene calls are TRBV19 and TRBJ2-4; maybe TRBD2 (5 bases). CDR3 length: 16 residues. V shed 3 bases and J shed 0 bases, with 12 bases lying between them. In germline, CDR1 is LNHDA, CDR2 SQIVND (reference sequence). The CDR3 bases are TGTGCCAGTAGTATTGAACTCGGACTAGCCAAAAACATTCAGTACTTC. Protein: CASSIELGLAKNIQYF. Based on the CDR3 plus reference TRBV19 and TRBJ2-4, the full variable domain is DGGITQSPKYLFRKEGQNVTLSCEQNLNHDAMYWYRQDPGQGLRLIYYSQIVNDFQKGDIAEGYSVSREKKESFPLTVTSAQKNPTAFYLCASSIELGLAKNIQYFGAGTRLSVL.

CDR3 residues: CASTTRQGKGYTF. CDR3 sequence (DNA): TGTGCCAGCACCACTAGACAGGGGAAGGGCTACACCTTC. The chain employs TRBV28 and TRBJ1-2, with 8 bases aligning to TRBD1. This CDR3 region has 13 residues. CDR1 is MDHEN, CDR2 SYDVKM, per germline. Germline trimming cut 7 bases from V and 8 bases from J; bases unmatched to any gene: 9.

This clone has just a few counts. J is TRBJ2-1 and V is TRBV7-2; 7 nucleotides match TRBD2. This CDR3 spans 14 amino acids. Trimming cost V 3 bases and J 9 bases; bases outside gene matches: 8. Looked up from germline, CDR1 is SGHTA and CDR2 is FQGNSA. Here the CDR3 DNA reads TGTGCCAGCAGCTTCGCGGGAGTCGCAGGTGAGCAGTTCTTC. This sequence encodes CASSFAGVAGEQFF.

The V and J genes are TRBV27 and TRBJ2-3, with TRBD2 identical over 8 bases. Germline CDR1 reads MNHEY; CDR2 reads SMNVEV (reference sequence). This CDR3 has 16 amino acids. Trimming cost V 5 bases and J 2 bases; bases outside gene matches: 9. The CDR3 region has the DNA TGTGCCAGCAGTCCTCCGGGGGGGGTCGTCACAGATACGCAGTATTTT. Its protein product is CASSPPGGVVTDTQYF.

This clone was observed once. This chain joins TRBV10-3 and TRBJ2-5, with 8 positions matching TRBD2. CDR1 and CDR2 (germline): ENHRY, SYGVKD. The CDR3 consists of 13 residues. V gave up 4 bases and J gave up 7 bases; unmatched junction bases: 5. For the CDR3, the DNA is TGTGCCATCAGTGGGGCGGCGGGGGGGACCCAGTACTTC. Its translation is CAISGAAGGTQYF.

V gene TRBV3-1 (or the pseudogene TRBV3-2) combines with J gene TRBJ2-3; D might be TRBD2 (6 bases). Trimming shortened V by 4 bases and J by 1 base, and 18 bases separated the two germline ends. The CDR3 covers 17 residues. Germline-derived CDR1 and CDR2 are LGHDT and YNNKEL (reference sequence). CDR3 nucleotide sequence: TGTGCCAGCAGCCCGCATCTTCGGGCTAGCGGCACAGATACGCAGTATTTT. It codes for CASSPHLRASGTDTQYF.

The rearrangement joins TRBV3-1 (or the pseudogene TRBV3-2) to TRBJ1-1; no definite D call. The CDR3 consists of 13 residues. Deletions cut 4 bases from V and 7 bases from J, with 13 bases between. Looked up from germline, CDR1 is LGHDT and CDR2 is YNNKEL (reference sequence). CDR3 coding DNA: TGTGCCAGCAGCCCACTTGAGGCCCGTGAAGCTTTCTTT. Protein product: CASSPLEAREAFF.

The rearrangement links TRBV11-3 to TRBJ1-1; tentative D call: TRBD1 (5 bases). Germline CDR1 SGHNT, CDR2 YENEEA. Trimming left V 3 bases short and J 4 bases short, with 15 bases between. The CDR3 consists of 15 residues. The CDR3 nucleotides are TGTGCCAGCAGCTTTGACGGACGGCAGGGCACTGAAGCTTTCTTT. Translated, it gives CASSFDGRQGTEAFF.

V is TRBV4-3 and J is TRBJ2-1; D gene unclear. The CDR3 spans 12 residues. V lost 0 bases and J lost 6, with 3 bases in between. CDR1 is LGHNA and CDR2 is YSLEER in the germline V gene. CDR3 DNA: TGCGCCAGCAGCCAAGACCTCAATGAGCAGTTCTTC. Amino acids: CASSQDLNEQFF.

This clone was seen just once. In DNA, the CDR3 is TGTGCCAGCAGCACCTCCGGGGGACGGACTGTAGCGGGAGCACAGCATGAGCAGTTCTTC. This sequence encodes CASSTSGGRTVAGAQHEQFF. This sequence joins TRBV9 and TRBJ2-1, with 9 nucleotides matching TRBD2. V was clipped by 4 bases and J by 8 bases; unmatched bases: 25. Germline CDR1 is SGDLS and CDR2 is YYNGEE. The CDR3 loop spans 20 amino acids.